This T cell receptor (beta chain) emerged from a study of T cell responses to AZD1222 COVID-19 vaccine. Produced via immunoSEQ multiplex PCR; TCRdb's table is partial and in-frame only. The table has around 99,000 clones, 87% seen once. Study findings and constraints: The study sampled repertoires only after the peak T cell response.

The CDR3 is made up of 12 amino acids. The V and J ends lost 5 bases and 2 bases respectively, with 4 bases between them. Remarks on this clone: Its antigen is undetermined.

This sequence joins TRBV12-3 or TRBV12-4 and TRBJ2-1; D is ambiguous. The sequences come from peripheral blood, collected 28 days after the second AZD1222 dose. This clonotype originated in an adult who received the AZD1222 COVID-19 vaccine. CDR3 nucleotide sequence: TGTGCCAGCAGTCCCCCCTACAATGAGCAGTTCTTC. Its protein is CASSPPYNEQFF.